The clone carrying this TCR beta chain was detected a few times. The J segment lost 4 bases and the V segment lost 1 base, leaving 7 bases of the junction unmatched. CDR3 length: 16 residues. Per the germline V gene, CDR1 is SGHVS and CDR2 is FQNEAQ. The data stem from a study of cytomegalovirus exposure and HLA in healthy donors. Amplification used 60 Vbeta primers and 13 Jbeta primers. Generated by immunoSEQ multiplex PCR, the TCRdb table keeps only in-frame clones and is missing some. The sample holds under 120,000 clones; about 80% are singletons and the top ten take approximately 2.5%. The TCR sequence derives from a man over 45 in good health and CMV-seropositive. The V and J genes are TRBV7-8 and TRBJ2-7; 10 bases are shared with TRBD2. Sequencing was performed on PBMCs. The chain's CDR3 is CASSLEGLAASYEQYF. For the CDR3, the DNA is TGTGCCAGCAGCTTAGAAGGACTAGCGGCGTCGTACGAGCAGTACTTC.